The 2 T cell receptor beta chains below all came from one sample that was sequenced in a study of shared clonotypes between healthy human individuals. Some clones are missing from TCRdb's copy, which holds only in-frame ones; the method was immunoSEQ multiplex PCR. The table lists over a million clones, around 98% of them singletons. The sample comprised naive CD4+ T cells sorted from blood. Noted subset: CD45RA+ positively selected. The receptors originated from a young man in good health.

A note on this clone: Mismatch with germline at one junction end may stem from a read error. The genes are TRBV19 and TRBJ2-1; the match to TRBD2 covers 15 bases. The germline gives CDR1 LNHDA, CDR2 SQIVND (reference sequence). The CDR3 spans 14 residues. This chain's CDR3 is CASRQRTSGRAMVF. CDR3 DNA: TGTGCCAGTAGGCAAAGGACTAGCGGGAGGGCCATGGTCTTC.

The chain recombines TRBV20-1 with TRBJ2-3, with D hard to call. CDR1 and CDR2 (germline): DFQATT, SNEGSKA (reference sequence). Trimming pared 6 bases from V and 6 bases from J, leaving 7 bases between. The CDR3 consists of 10 residues. As DNA, the CDR3 is TGCAGTGCCACCTTTGATACGCAGTATTTT. It specifies CSATFDTQYF.